The subject of this entry is one TCR beta chain. These data come from a study of blood T cell repertoires in COVID-19. As for the study in general: T cells, B-cell-depleted T cells, or PBMCs provided the cDNA or gDNA that served as material.

Participants, roughly 18 to 90 years old, spanned under 25 US areas. As handled by the study authors: Reference gene primer amplification yielded estimated nucleated cell counts. The table came from immunoSEQ multiplex PCR; TCRdb's copy has only in-frame clones and leaves some out. V and J calls and clone size are as listed in that table; D and trimming were resolved from the DNA. The table lists some 390,000 clones, 80% to 90% of them singletons. Sample: PBMCs or T cells enriched from blood (not recorded which). The clonotype comes from a man aged 25-40 years who had recovered from COVID-19.

As DNA, the CDR3 is TGTGCCAGCGGCCTTTACCCCTACGAGCAGTACTTC. Translated: CASGLYPYEQYF. The chain has TRBV7-2 and TRBJ2-7; the D is unclear. V gave up 8 bases and J gave up 2 bases, with 10 bases separating them. The CDR3 extends over 12 amino acids. Germline V gene lookup returns CDR1 SGHTA and CDR2 FQGNSA.